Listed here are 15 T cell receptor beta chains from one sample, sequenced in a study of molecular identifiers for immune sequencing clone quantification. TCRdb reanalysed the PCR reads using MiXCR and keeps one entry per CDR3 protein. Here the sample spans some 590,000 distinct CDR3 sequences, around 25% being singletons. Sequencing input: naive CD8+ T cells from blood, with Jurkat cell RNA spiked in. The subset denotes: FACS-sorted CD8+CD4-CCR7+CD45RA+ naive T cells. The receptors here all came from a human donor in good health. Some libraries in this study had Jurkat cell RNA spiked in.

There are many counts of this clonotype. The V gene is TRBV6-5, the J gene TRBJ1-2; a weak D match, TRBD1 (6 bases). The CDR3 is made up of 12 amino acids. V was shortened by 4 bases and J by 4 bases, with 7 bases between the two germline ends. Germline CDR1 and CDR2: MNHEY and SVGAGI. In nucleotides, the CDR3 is TGTGCCAGCAGTTCAGGGGTCTATGGCTACACCTTC. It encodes CASSSGVYGYTF.

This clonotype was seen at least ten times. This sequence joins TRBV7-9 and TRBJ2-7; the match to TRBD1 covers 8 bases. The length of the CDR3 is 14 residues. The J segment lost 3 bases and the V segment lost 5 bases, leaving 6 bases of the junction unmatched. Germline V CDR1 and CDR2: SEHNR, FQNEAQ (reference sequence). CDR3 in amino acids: CASSARTGSYEQYF. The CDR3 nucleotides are TGTGCCAGCAGCGCCCGGACAGGGAGCTACGAGCAGTACTTC.

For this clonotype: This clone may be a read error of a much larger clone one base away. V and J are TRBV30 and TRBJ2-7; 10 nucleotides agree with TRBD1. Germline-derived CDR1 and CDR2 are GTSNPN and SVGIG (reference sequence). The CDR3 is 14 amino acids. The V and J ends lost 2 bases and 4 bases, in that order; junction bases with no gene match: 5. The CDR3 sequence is CAWSLGTGVYEQYF. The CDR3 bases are TGTGCCTGGAGTCTCGGGACAGGGGTGTACGAGCAGTACTTC.

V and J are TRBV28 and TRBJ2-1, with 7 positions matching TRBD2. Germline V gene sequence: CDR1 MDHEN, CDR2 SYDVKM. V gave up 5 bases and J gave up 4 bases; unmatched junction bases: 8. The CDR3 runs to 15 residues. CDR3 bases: TGTGCCAGCAGTACCGGGACTACCGCTTACAATGAGCAGTTCTTC. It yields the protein CASSTGTTAYNEQFF.

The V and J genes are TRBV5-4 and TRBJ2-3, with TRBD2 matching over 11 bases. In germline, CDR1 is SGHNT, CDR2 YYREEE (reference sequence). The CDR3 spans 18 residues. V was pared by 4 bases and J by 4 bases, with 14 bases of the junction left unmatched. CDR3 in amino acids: CASSRLGSSGGWADTQYF. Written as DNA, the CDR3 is TGTGCCAGCAGCAGGCTGGGGTCTAGCGGGGGGTGGGCAGATACGCAGTATTTT.

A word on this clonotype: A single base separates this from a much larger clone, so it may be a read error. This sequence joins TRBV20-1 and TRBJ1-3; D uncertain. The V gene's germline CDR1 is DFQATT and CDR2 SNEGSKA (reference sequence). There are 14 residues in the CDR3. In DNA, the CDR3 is TGCAGTGCTATAAACTGGAACTCTGGAAACACCATACATTTT. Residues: CSAINWNSGNTIHF.

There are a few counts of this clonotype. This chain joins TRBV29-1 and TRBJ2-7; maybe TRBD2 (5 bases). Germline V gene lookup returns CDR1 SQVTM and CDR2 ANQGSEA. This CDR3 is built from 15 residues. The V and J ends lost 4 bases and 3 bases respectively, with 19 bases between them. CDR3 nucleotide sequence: TGCAGCGTTGCCACCCTACTAGACTTAGGCTACGAGCAGTACTTC. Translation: CSVATLLDLGYEQYF.

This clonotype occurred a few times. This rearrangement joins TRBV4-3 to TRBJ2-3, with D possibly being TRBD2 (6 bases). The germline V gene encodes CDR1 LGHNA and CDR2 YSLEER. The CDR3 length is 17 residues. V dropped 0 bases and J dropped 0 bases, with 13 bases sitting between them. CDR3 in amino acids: CASSQDRLATSTDTQYF. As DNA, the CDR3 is TGCGCCAGCAGCCAAGATAGGCTAGCGACTAGCACAGATACGCAGTATTTT.

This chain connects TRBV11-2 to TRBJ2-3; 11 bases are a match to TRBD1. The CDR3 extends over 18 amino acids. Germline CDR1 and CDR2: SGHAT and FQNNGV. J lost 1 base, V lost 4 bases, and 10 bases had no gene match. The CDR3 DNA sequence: TGTGCCAGCAGCTCCCGGACAGGGGGCAAATGGGGCACAGATACGCAGTATTTT. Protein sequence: CASSSRTGGKWGTDTQYF.

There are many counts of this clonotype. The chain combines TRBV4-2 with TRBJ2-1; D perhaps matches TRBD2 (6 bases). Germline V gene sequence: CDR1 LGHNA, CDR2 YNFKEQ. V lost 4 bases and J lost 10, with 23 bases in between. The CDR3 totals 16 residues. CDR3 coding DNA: TGTGCCAGCAGCCTGGGTGTAAGTAGCGGAGTTACAGAGCAGTTCTTC. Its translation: CASSLGVSSGVTEQFF.

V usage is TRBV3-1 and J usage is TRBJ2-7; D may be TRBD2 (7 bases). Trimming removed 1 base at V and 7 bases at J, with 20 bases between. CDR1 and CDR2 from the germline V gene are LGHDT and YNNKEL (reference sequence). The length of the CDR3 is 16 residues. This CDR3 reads CASSQVGAGEFLEQYF. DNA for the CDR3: TGTGCCAGCAGCCAAGTGGGGGCGGGAGAATTTTTGGAGCAGTACTTC.

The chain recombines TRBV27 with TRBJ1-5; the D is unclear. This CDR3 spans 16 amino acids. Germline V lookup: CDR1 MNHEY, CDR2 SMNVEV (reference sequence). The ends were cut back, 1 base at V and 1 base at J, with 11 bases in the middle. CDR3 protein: CASSLLTPLSNQPQHF. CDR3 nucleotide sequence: TGTGCCAGCAGTTTATTAACACCTCTGAGCAATCAGCCCCAGCATTTT.

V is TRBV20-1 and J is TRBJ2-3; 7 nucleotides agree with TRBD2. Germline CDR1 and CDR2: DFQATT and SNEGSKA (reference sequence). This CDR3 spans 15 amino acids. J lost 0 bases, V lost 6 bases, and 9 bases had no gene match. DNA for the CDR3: TGCAGTGCCAACCTAGCGGTTACTAGCACAGATACGCAGTATTTT. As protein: CSANLAVTSTDTQYF.

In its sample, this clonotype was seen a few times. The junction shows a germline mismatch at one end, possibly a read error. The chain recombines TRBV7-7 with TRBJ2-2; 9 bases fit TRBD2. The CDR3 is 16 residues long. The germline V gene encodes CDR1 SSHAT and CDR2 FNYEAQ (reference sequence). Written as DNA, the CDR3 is TGTGCTAGCAGCTTTGCGGGAGGGCCGGGCACCGGGGAGCTGTTTTTT. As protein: CASSFAGGPGTGELFF.

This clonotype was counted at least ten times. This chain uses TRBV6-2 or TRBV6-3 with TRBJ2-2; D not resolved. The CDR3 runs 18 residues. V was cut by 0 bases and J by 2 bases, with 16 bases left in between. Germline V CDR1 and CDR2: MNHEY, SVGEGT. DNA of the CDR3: TGTGCCAGCAGTTACTCCCGTCTGGACCAGATTAACACCGGGGAGCTGTTTTTT. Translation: CASSYSRLDQINTGELFF.